The 8 T cell receptor beta chains listed next were all sequenced from one sample in a study of CD8 T cells in ankylosing spondylitis (dated 2017 in TCRdb). Summary of the overall study and its limitations: Blood from ankylosing spondylitis patients appeared to be characterized by a TCR beta motif made up of under ten highly homologous amino acid variants.

Libraries were prepared through 5' RACE. Sequencing instrument: Illumina HiSeq 2500. In TCRdb, the public reads were trimmed at Q25 with fastp and aligned with MiXCR, with productive beta chains retained. CDR3 protein sequences are deduplicated, and each keeps its most common genes and DNA. This sample comprises approximately 140,000 distinct CDR3 sequences, roughly 17% of them detected only once. The top ten clones comprise 30% to 35% of the sample. The antigens these receptors bind are not known. The sample was blood, either unsorted or a sorted T cell fraction (not recorded which). The receptors originated from a male donor with ankylosing spondylitis.

This clonotype was counted between two and nine times. The chain uses TRBV6-5 and TRBJ2-1; 7 bases are shared with TRBD2. The CDR3 spans 15 residues. J gave up 0 bases and V 2 bases, and 1 base lay outside the gene matches. Looked up from germline, CDR1 is MNHEY and CDR2 is SVGAGI. CDR3 sequence (DNA): TGTGCCAGCAGTTACGGCGGGAGCTCCTACAATGAGCAGTTCTTC. Translating gives CASSYGGSSYNEQFF.

This chain connects TRBV6-1 to TRBJ1-3; the D gene is possibly TRBD1 (6 bases). Germline-derived CDR1 and CDR2 are MNHNS and SASEGT. Deletions cut 0 bases from V and 9 bases from J, with 18 bases between. The CDR3 runs 16 residues. The CDR3 DNA follows: TGTGCCAGCAGTGAAGCGGGGGACACAGCTTGGGGCACCATATATTTT. Translated: CASSEAGDTAWGTIYF.

The chain joins TRBV29-1 to TRBJ2-3, with 7 bases aligning to TRBD1. From germline, CDR1 is SQVTM and CDR2 ANQGSEA. V dropped 5 bases and J dropped 1; count of bases not matched to a gene: 6. The CDR3 spans 14 residues. DNA of the CDR3: TGCAGCGTTCTTGGGACAGAAGGCACAGATACGCAGTATTTT. Amino acid sequence: CSVLGTEGTDTQYF.

This clonotype was detected only a few times. The CDR3 nucleotides read TGTGCCAGCAGCGTGACTAGCGGGGCCTACAATGAGCAGTTCTTC. Protein sequence: CASSVTSGAYNEQFF. The chain has TRBV9 and TRBJ2-1, with 11 bases matching TRBD2. This CDR3 is 15 amino acids long. Looked up from germline, CDR1 is SGDLS and CDR2 is YYNGEE. V lost 2 bases and J lost 2; bases outside the gene matches: 0.

This clonotype occurred a few times. The chain couples TRBV3-1 to TRBJ2-1, with D perhaps TRBD2 (5 bases). CDR1 and CDR2 (germline): LGHDT, YNNKEL (reference sequence). Trimming cost V 5 bases and J 7 bases, with 15 bases left between them. The CDR3 is 14 residues long. The CDR3 here is CASSDPGRGNEQFF. CDR3 bases: TGTGCCAGCAGCGATCCTGGTCGGGGTAATGAGCAGTTCTTC.

This clonotype was picked up a small number of times. The rearrangement joins TRBV28 to TRBJ2-3; a weak D match, TRBD2 (6 bases). Germline V gene data show CDR1 as MDHEN and CDR2 as SYDVKM. The V and J ends lost 4 bases and 8 bases respectively, with 28 bases between them. This CDR3 is built from 18 residues. In nucleotides, the CDR3 is TGTGCCAGCAGTTATGACCCTCGGGAGTACGGTTTGGGCGGTACGCAGTATTTT. Its translation is CASSYDPREYGLGGTQYF.

The rearrangement links TRBV9 to TRBJ2-7; D uncertain. Trimming removed 0 bases at V and 0 bases at J, with 10 bases between. The CDR3 spans 15 residues. Germline V gene sequence: CDR1 SGDLS, CDR2 YYNGEE. CDR3 in amino acids: CASSVGGVSSYEQYF. The CDR3 bases are TGTGCCAGCAGCGTAGGTGGGGTAAGCTCCTACGAGCAGTACTTC.

This chain links TRBV3-1 with TRBJ2-2; 12 nucleotides line up with TRBD2. The CDR3 contains 17 residues. Trimming cost V 1 base and J 6 bases; bases outside gene matches: 6. Germline lookup yields CDR1 LGHDT and CDR2 YNNKEL (reference sequence). CDR3 residues: CASSQVPGTSGPGELFF. The CDR3 DNA is TGTGCCAGCAGCCAAGTCCCTGGGACTAGCGGGCCCGGGGAGCTGTTTTTT. Complete variable domain (other parts from reference TRBV3-1 and TRBJ2-2): DTAVSQTPKYLVTQMGNDKSIKCEQNLGHDTMYWYKQDSKKFLKIMFSYNNKELIINETVPNRFSPKSPDKAHLNLHINSLELGDSAVYFCASSQVPGTSGPGELFFGEGSRLTVL.